These 2 T cell receptor beta chains were all obtained from the same sample, sequenced in a study of cytomegalovirus exposure and HLA in healthy donors. PCR was performed using 60 Vbeta and 13 Jbeta primers. Measured with immunoSEQ multiplex PCR; TCRdb has only the in-frame clones, and not every one. This table has 120,000 or so clones, 80% appearing once. The sequencing input was PBMCs. These TCRs come from a man aged 25-45 years in good health and CMV-seronegative.

The table lists this clone with a count of one. The V gene is TRBV7-9, the J gene TRBJ1-5, with D tentatively TRBD1 (5 bases). The CDR3 consists of 15 residues. The germline V gene has CDR1 SEHNR and CDR2 FQNEAQ (reference sequence). Trimming left V 1 base short and J 3 bases short, with 10 bases between. The CDR3 loop reads CASSLGGSNNQPQHF. CDR3 in DNA: TGTGCCAGCAGCTTAGGGGGCTCGAACAATCAGCCCCAGCATTTT.

Comments on this clone: One end of the junction varies from germline; a read error may be responsible. The V and J genes are TRBV4-1 and TRBJ1-5; 8 bases fit TRBD1. The germline CDR1 and CDR2 sequences are MGHRA and YSYEKL. The CDR3 is 15 amino acids. CDR3 nucleotides: TGCGCCAGCAGCCAACTCGACAGGGGCTATCAGCCCCAGAATTTT. Amino acids: CASSQLDRGYQPQNF.